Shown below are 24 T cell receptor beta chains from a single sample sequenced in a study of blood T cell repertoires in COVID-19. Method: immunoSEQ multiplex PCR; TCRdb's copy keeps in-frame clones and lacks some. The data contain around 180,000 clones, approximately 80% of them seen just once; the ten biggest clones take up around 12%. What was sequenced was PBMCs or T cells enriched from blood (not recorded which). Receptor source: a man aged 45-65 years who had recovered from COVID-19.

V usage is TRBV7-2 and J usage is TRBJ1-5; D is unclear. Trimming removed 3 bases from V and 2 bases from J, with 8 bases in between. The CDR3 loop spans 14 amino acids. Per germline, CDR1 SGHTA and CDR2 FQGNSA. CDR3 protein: CASSFSGGNQPQHF. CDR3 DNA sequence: TGTGCCAGCAGCTTTTCCGGTGGCAATCAGCCCCAGCATTTT.

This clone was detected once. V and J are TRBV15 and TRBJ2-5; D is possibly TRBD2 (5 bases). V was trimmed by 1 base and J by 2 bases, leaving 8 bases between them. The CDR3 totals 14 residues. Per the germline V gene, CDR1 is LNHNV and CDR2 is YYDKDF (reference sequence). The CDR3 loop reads CATSRGRGQETQYF. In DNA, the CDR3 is TGTGCCACCAGCAGAGGACGGGGACAAGAGACCCAGTACTTC.

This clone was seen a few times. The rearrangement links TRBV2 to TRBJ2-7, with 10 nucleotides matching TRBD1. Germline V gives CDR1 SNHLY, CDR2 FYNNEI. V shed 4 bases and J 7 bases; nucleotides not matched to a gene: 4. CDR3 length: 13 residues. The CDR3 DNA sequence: TGTGCCAGCAGTGGACAGGGGGCAGGAGAGCAGTACTTC. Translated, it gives CASSGQGAGEQYF.

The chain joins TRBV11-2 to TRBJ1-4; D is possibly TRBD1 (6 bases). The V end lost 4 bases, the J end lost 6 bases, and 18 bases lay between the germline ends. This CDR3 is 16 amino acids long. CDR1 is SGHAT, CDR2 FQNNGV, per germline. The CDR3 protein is CASSWGPGGLDEKLFF. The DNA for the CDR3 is TGTGCCAGCAGCTGGGGGCCCGGGGGGTTGGATGAAAAACTGTTTTTT.

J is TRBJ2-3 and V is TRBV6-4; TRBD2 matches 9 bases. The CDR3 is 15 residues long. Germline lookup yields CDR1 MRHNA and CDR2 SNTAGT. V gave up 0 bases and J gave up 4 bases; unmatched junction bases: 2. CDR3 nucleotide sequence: TGTGCCAGCAGTGACTCGCGGGGGGGGGCAGATACGCAGTATTTT. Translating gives CASSDSRGGADTQYF.

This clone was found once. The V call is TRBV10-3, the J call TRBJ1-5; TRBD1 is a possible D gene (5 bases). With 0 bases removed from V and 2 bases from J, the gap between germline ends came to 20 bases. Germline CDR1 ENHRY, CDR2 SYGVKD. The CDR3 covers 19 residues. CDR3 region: CAISESDLGAFAGNQPQHF. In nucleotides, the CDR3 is TGTGCCATCAGTGAGTCGGATTTAGGGGCGTTCGCCGGCAATCAGCCCCAGCATTTT.

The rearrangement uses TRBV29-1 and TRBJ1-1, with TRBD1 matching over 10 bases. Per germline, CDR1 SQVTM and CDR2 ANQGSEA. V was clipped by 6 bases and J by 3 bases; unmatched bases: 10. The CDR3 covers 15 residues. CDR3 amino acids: CSVGTGDLWYTEAFF. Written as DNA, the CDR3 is TGCAGCGTGGGGACAGGGGATCTCTGGTACACTGAAGCTTTCTTT.

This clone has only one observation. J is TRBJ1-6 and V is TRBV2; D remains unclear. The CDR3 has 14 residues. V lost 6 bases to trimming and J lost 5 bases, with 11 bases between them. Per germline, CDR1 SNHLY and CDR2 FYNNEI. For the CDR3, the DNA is TGTGCCAGCAGACAAGCCAGGAATAATTCACCCCTCCACTTT. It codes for CASRQARNNSPLHF.

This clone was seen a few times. Here the CDR3 DNA reads TGTGCCAGCAGTTACTCAGGAGCCTCTGGAAACACCATATATTTT. Protein sequence: CASSYSGASGNTIYF. The V gene is TRBV6-5, the J gene TRBJ1-3; D is unclear. The CDR3 spans 15 residues. CDR1 and CDR2 from the germline V gene are MNHEY and SVGAGI. V was cut by 0 bases and J by 0 bases, with 6 bases left in between.

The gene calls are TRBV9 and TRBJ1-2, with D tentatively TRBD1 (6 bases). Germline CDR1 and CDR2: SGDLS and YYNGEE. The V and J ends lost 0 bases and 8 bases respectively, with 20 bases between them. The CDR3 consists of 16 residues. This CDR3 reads CASSVADRGGPGGYTF. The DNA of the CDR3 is TGTGCCAGCAGCGTAGCTGATCGTGGGGGCCCGGGAGGCTACACCTTC.

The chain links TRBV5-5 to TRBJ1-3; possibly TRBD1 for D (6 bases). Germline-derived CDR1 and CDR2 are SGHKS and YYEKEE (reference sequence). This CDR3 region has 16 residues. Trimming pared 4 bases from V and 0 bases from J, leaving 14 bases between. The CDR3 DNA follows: TGTGCCAGCAGCCTAGGACAGCTTTTCTCTGGAAACACCATATATTTT. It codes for CASSLGQLFSGNTIYF.

The CDR3 nucleotides read TGTGCCAGTAGTATTCAGGGGCCCGTCGGCAATCAGCCCCAGCATTTT. It is translated as CASSIQGPVGNQPQHF. The chain combines TRBV19 with TRBJ1-5; D may be TRBD1 (6 bases). The CDR3 sequence is 16 residues long. The ends were cut back, 3 bases at V and 2 bases at J, with 14 bases in the middle. Germline V gene data show CDR1 as LNHDA and CDR2 as SQIVND (reference sequence). Variable domain in full (rest from reference TRBV19 and TRBJ1-5): DGGITQSPKYLFRKEGQNVTLSCEQNLNHDAMYWYRQDPGQGLRLIYYSQIVNDFQKGDIAEGYSVSREKKESFPLTVTSAQKNPTAFYLCASSIQGPVGNQPQHFGDGTRLSIL.

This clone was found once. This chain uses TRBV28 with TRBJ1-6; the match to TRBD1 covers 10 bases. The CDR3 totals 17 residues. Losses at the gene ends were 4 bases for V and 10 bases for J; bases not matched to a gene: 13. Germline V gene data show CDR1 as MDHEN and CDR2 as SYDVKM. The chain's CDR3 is CASSSPGTGVLSSPLHF. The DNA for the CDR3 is TGTGCCAGCAGTTCTCCCGGGACAGGGGTATTGAGCTCACCCCTCCACTTT.

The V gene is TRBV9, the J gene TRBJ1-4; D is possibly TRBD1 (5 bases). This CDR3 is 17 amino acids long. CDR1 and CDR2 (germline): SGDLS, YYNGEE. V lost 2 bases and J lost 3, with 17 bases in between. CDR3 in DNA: TGTGCCAGCAGCGTGAGCGGGGCCCTTTCATCTAATGAAAAACTGTTTTTT. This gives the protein CASSVSGALSSNEKLFF.

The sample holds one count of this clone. The CDR3 loop reads CASSIAVSGANVLTF. CDR3 coding DNA: TGTGCCAGTAGTATCGCGGTGAGTGGGGCCAACGTCCTGACTTTC. The chain combines TRBV19 with TRBJ2-6; no clear D. V was clipped by 3 bases and J by 3 bases, with 9 bases between them. The CDR3 extends over 15 amino acids. Per the germline V gene, CDR1 is LNHDA and CDR2 is SQIVND (reference sequence).

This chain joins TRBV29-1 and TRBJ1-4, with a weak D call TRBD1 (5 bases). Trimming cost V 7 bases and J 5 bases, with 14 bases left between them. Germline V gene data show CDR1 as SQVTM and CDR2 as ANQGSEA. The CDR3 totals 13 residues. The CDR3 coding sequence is TGCAGCGCCGCAAGTCAGGGCAATGAAAAACTGTTTTTT. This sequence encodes CSAASQGNEKLFF.

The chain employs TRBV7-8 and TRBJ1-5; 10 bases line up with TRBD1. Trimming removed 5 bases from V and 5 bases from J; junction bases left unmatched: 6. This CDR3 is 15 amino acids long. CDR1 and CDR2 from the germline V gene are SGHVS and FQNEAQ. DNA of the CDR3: TGTGCCAGCAGCCACGGACAGGGGGATGATCAGCCCCAGCATTTT. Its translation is CASSHGQGDDQPQHF.

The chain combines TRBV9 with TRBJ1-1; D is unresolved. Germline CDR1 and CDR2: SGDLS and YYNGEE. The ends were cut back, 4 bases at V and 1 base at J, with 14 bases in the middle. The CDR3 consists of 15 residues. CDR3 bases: TGTGCCAGCAGCCCTCGGGAGGGCGGGAACACTGAAGCTTTCTTT. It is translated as CASSPREGGNTEAFF. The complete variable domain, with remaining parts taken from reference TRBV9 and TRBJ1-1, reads DSGVTQTPKHLITATGQRVTLRCSPRSGDLSVYWYQQSLDQGLQFLIQYYNGEERAKGNILERFSAQQFPDLHSELNLSSLELGDSALYFCASSPREGGNTEAFFGQGTRLTVV.

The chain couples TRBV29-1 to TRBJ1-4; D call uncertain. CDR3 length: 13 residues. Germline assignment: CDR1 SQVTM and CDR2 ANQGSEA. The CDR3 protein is CATTGRANEKLFF. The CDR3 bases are TGCGCTACGACGGGGAGGGCTAATGAAAAACTGTTTTTT.

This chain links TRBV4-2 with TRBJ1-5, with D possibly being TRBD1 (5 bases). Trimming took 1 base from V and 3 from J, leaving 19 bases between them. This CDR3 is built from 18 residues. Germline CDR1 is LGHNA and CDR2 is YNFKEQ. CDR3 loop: CASSQVGFQSTVNQPQHF. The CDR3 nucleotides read TGTGCCAGCAGCCAAGTTGGATTTCAGTCGACAGTCAATCAGCCCCAGCATTTT.

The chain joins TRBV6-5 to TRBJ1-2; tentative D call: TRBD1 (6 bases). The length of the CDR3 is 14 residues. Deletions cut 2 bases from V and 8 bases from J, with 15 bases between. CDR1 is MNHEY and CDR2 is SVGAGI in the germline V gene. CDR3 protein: CASSYTYRDGGYTF. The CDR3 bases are TGTGCCAGCAGTTACACCTACAGGGATGGGGGCTACACCTTC.

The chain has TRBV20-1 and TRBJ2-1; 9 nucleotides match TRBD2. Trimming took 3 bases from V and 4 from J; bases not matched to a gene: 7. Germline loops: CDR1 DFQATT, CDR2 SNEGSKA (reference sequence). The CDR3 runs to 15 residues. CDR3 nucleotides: TGCAGTGCTAGTGGCGCGGGGGGGCGGTACAATGAGCAGTTCTTC. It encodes CSASGAGGRYNEQFF.

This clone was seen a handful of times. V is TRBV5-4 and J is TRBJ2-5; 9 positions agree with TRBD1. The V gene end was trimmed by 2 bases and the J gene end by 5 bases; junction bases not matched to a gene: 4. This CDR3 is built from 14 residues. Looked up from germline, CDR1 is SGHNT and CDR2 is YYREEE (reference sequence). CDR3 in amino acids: CASSLQGAWETQYF. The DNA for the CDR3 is TGTGCCAGCAGCTTACAGGGGGCGTGGGAGACCCAGTACTTC.

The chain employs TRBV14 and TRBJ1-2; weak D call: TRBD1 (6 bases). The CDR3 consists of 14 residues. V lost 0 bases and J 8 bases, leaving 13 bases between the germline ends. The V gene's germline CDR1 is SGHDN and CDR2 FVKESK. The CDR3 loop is CASSQELRGNGYTF. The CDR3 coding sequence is TGTGCCAGCAGCCAAGAATTAAGGGGGAACGGCTACACCTTC.